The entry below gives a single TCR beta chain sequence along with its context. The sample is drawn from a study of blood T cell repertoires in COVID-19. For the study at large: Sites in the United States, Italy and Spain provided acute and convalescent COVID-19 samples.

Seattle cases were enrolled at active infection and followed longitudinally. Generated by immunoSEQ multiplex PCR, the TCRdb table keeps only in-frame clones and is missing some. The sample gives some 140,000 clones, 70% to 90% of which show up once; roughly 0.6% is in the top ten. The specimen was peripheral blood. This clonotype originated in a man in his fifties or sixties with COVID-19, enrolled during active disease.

The DNA for the CDR3 is TGTGCCAGCACCCTGGCCAGAAATTCACCCCTCCACTTT. Translating gives CASTLARNSPLHF. The chain recombines TRBV27 with TRBJ1-6, with D unclear. Between the trimmed V and J ends, which lost 7 bases and 7 bases, there was a span of 11 bases. CDR1 and CDR2 (germline): MNHEY, SMNVEV (reference sequence). There are 13 residues in the CDR3.